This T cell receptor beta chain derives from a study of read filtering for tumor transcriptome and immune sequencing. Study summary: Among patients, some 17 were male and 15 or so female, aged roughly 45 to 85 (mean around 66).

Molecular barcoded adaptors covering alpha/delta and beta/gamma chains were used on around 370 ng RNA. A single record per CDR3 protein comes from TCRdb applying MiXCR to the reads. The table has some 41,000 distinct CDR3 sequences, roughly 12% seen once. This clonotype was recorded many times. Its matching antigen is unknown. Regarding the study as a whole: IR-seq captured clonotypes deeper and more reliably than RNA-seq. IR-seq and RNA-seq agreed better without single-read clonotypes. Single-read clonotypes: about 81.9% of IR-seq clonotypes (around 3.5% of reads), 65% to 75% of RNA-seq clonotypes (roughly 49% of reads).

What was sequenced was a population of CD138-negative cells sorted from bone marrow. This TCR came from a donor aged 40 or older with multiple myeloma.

The CDR3: CASRSSGGGLSTDTQYF. The DNA for the CDR3 is TGTGCCAGCAGGTCCTCCGGGGGAGGCCTGAGCACAGATACGCAGTATTTT. The V gene is TRBV6-6, the J gene TRBJ2-3; maybe TRBD2 (6 bases). The V gene lost 6 bases and the J gene lost 0 bases, with 19 bases spanning the gap. From germline, CDR1 is MNHNY and CDR2 SVGAGI (reference sequence). The CDR3 is made up of 17 amino acids.